A single sample is the source of the 30 T cell receptor beta chains below, sequenced in a study of OX40 agonist ivuxolimab in advanced cancers. Profiling relied on immunoSEQ multiplex PCR, and the TCRdb table lists in-frame clones only, not all of them. The sample carries roughly 90,000 clones, around 88% recorded once. The material was CD4+ or CD8+ T cells sorted from blood, obtained in a trial of the OX40 agonist ivuxolimab. All receptors come from an adult with an advanced solid tumor such as melanoma, head and neck, liver or kidney cancer.

The CDR3 DNA reads as TGTGCCAGCAGCTTAGGAGGGGACTATGGCTACACCTTC. Protein product: CASSLGGDYGYTF. V is TRBV7-9 and J is TRBJ1-2; D perhaps matches TRBD1 (5 bases). The CDR3 is 13 amino acids. V lost 1 base and J 3 bases, leaving 6 bases between the germline ends. Germline V gene sequence: CDR1 SEHNR, CDR2 FQNEAQ (reference sequence).

The chain recombines TRBV9 with TRBJ2-2, with D unclear. CDR3 length: 15 amino acids. CDR1 and CDR2 (germline): SGDLS, YYNGEE. The V and J ends lost 4 bases and 4 bases respectively, with 14 bases between them. The CDR3, as DNA: TGTGCCAGCAGCCCCCGGGCCCTGGGCACCGGGGAGCTGTTTTTT. Translated: CASSPRALGTGELFF.

The CDR3 bases are TGTGCCAGTAGTCCGGGACAGGGGTATTCCTACGAGCAGTACTTC. Encoded protein: CASSPGQGYSYEQYF. The chain employs TRBV19 and TRBJ2-7, with 10 bases matching TRBD1. The CDR3 is 15 residues long. J was trimmed by 1 base and V by 5 bases; bases with no gene match: 5. Germline V gene lookup returns CDR1 LNHDA and CDR2 SQIVND (reference sequence).

This clone was detected once. The chain combines TRBV9 with TRBJ2-5, with 8 bases identical to TRBD1. Germline CDR1 and CDR2: SGDLS and YYNGEE. Trimming cost V 3 bases and J 5 bases; bases outside gene matches: 12. This CDR3 spans 16 amino acids. The CDR3 DNA sequence: TGTGCCAGCAGCGCAAGAGCCCGACAGGGGTTGGAGACCCAGTACTTC. Amino acid sequence: CASSARARQGLETQYF.

The rearrangement uses TRBV19 and TRBJ2-3, with a possible D match to TRBD1 (6 bases). Trimming removed 5 bases at V and 0 bases at J, with 15 bases between. Germline V gene sequence: CDR1 LNHDA, CDR2 SQIVND (reference sequence). This CDR3 spans 16 amino acids. The CDR3 DNA is TGTGCCAGTAGTTCACTTAGGGGGTCTAGCACAGATACGCAGTATTTT. It codes for CASSSLRGSSTDTQYF.

The CDR3 DNA sequence: TGCGCCAGCAGCTTGGACAGGGTAAAATTCGGTGAAAAACTGTTTTTT. Translation gives CASSLDRVKFGEKLFF. The chain links TRBV5-1 to TRBJ1-4; D is perhaps TRBD1 (6 bases). CDR1 is SGHRS and CDR2 is YFSETQ in the germline V gene. The CDR3 runs to 16 residues. V lost 0 bases and J 7 bases, leaving 16 bases between the germline ends.

The rearrangement links TRBV19 to TRBJ2-7, with D perhaps matching TRBD1 or TRBD2 (6 bases each). Looked up from germline, CDR1 is LNHDA and CDR2 is SQIVND (reference sequence). With 6 bases removed from V and 4 bases from J, the gap between germline ends came to 16 bases. The CDR3 runs 14 residues. The CDR3 DNA sequence: TGTGCCAGTAGGGAAAGAGGGGGAGGTTACGAGCAGTACTTC. Its protein is CASRERGGGYEQYF.

V and J are TRBV7-8 and TRBJ1-1, with D uncertain. The V gene lost 3 bases and the J gene lost 0 bases, with 2 bases spanning the gap. This CDR3 is built from 12 residues. CDR1 is SGHVS and CDR2 is FQNEAQ in the germline V gene. CDR3: CASSLMNTEAFF. The DNA for the CDR3 is TGTGCCAGCAGCTTGATGAACACTGAAGCTTTCTTT.

The DNA for the CDR3 is TGTGCACAGAGACTAGCGGGACGACAAGAGACCCAGTACTTC. This codes for CAQRLAGRQETQYF. This chain joins TRBV6-4 and TRBJ2-5; 11 bases agree with TRBD2. Looked up from germline, CDR1 is MRHNA and CDR2 is SNTAGT. The CDR3 totals 14 residues.

The CDR3 nucleotides are TGTGCCAGCAGCGAGGGGAATTCTGGGGCCAACGTCCTGACTTTC. Translating gives CASSEGNSGANVLTF. The genes are TRBV7-6 and TRBJ2-6; perhaps D is TRBD1 or TRBD2 (5 bases each). Trimming shortened V by 5 bases and J by 1 base, and 9 bases separated the two germline ends. Germline CDR1 SGHVS, CDR2 FNYEAQ. The CDR3 length is 15 residues.

This chain links TRBV30 with TRBJ1-5, with D maybe TRBD1 (5 bases). Germline values: CDR1 GTSNPN, CDR2 SVGIG (reference sequence). V was cut by 2 bases and J by 7 bases, with 18 bases left in between. The CDR3 has 15 residues. CDR3 loop: CAWSSPVGRGQPQHF. The CDR3 DNA reads TGTGCCTGGAGTTCCCCTGTTGGGCGGGGGCAGCCCCAGCATTTT.

V usage is TRBV30 and J usage is TRBJ1-1, with a tentative D call TRBD1 (5 bases). Trimming took 3 bases from V and 1 from J, leaving 12 bases between them. The CDR3 runs to 14 residues. Germline CDR1 GTSNPN, CDR2 SVGIG (reference sequence). CDR3 amino acids: CAWRGDRKNTEAFF. Written as DNA, the CDR3 is TGTGCCTGGAGGGGCGACAGAAAGAACACTGAAGCTTTCTTT. The full variable domain, with the rest looked up from reference TRBV30 and TRBJ1-1, is SQTIHQWPATLVQPVGSPLSLECTVEGTSNPNLYWYRQAAGRGLQLLFYSVGIGQISSEVPQNLSASRPQDRQFILSSKKLLLSDSGFYLCAWRGDRKNTEAFFGQGTRLTVV.

In its sample, this clone was seen once. The chain links TRBV25-1 to TRBJ1-2; D ambiguous. CDR1 MGHDK and CDR2 SYGVNS come from the germline V gene. CDR3 length: 11 amino acids. The V end lost 6 bases, the J end lost 1 base, and 3 bases lay between the germline ends. DNA for the CDR3: TGTGCCAGCAGCCTTAACTATGGCTACACCTTC. This gives the protein CASSLNYGYTF.

The V call is TRBV7-2, the J call TRBJ2-7; D perhaps matches TRBD2 (7 bases). The germline CDR1 and CDR2 sequences are SGHTA and FQGNSA. V dropped 3 bases and J dropped 2 bases, with 14 bases sitting between them. CDR3 length: 15 residues. The CDR3 nucleotides read TGTGCCAGCAGCTTGAGGGGGGGACACACCTACGAGCAGTACTTC. Protein: CASSLRGGHTYEQYF.

CDR3 region: CASSQEGGQDLPPAFF. As DNA, the CDR3 is TGTGCCAGCAGCCAAGAAGGGGGGCAGGACCTACCTCCGGCTTTCTTT. The chain carries TRBV4-2 and TRBJ1-1; D might be TRBD1 (6 bases). The CDR3 sequence is 16 residues long. Trimming took 0 bases from V and 11 from J, leaving 22 bases between them. Germline CDR1 and CDR2: LGHNA and YNFKEQ.

Points on this clone: A read error may produce the germline difference seen at one junction end. V is TRBV19 and J is TRBJ1-4; possible D gene TRBD1, 5 bases. Germline values: CDR1 LNHDA, CDR2 SQIVND (reference sequence). The CDR3 totals 13 residues. This chain's CDR3 is CASSAGTSEKLFF. CDR3 nucleotides: TGTGCCAGTAGTGCAGGGACTAGTGAAAAACTGTTTTTT.

The chain links TRBV19 to TRBJ1-5; 7 positions match TRBD1. The CDR3 covers 18 residues. Looked up from germline, CDR1 is LNHDA and CDR2 is SQIVND (reference sequence). The V and J ends lost 4 bases and 6 bases, in that order; junction bases with no gene match: 18. CDR3 protein: CASSTILTGRVTIQPQHF. Here the CDR3 DNA reads TGTGCCAGTAGTACGATCCTGACAGGGAGGGTAACGATTCAGCCCCAGCATTTT.

The chain couples TRBV5-1 to TRBJ1-5, with a weak D call TRBD1 (6 bases). CDR1 and CDR2 (germline): SGHRS, YFSETQ. Between the trimmed V and J ends, which lost 2 bases and 1 base, there was a span of 13 bases. The CDR3 extends over 16 amino acids. The chain's CDR3 is CASSLIGGSSNQPQHF. The CDR3 DNA reads TGCGCCAGCAGCTTAATAGGGGGATCCAGCAATCAGCCCCAGCATTTT.

The chain uses TRBV7-9 and TRBJ2-5; possible D gene TRBD2, 5 bases. V dropped 5 bases and J dropped 2 bases, with 12 bases sitting between them. The germline gives CDR1 SEHNR, CDR2 FQNEAQ (reference sequence). The CDR3 has 14 amino acids. This CDR3 reads CASSRRTEQETQYF. The CDR3 DNA sequence: TGTGCCAGCAGCAGGAGGACGGAGCAAGAGACCCAGTACTTC.

V is TRBV28 and J is TRBJ2-7, with D possibly being TRBD1 (8 bases). Trimming pared 3 bases from V and 3 bases from J, leaving 15 bases between. CDR1 MDHEN and CDR2 SYDVKM come from the germline V gene. The CDR3 has 15 residues. CDR3 sequence reads: CASSLRTGRVYEQYF. The CDR3 coding sequence is TGTGCCAGCAGTTTGCGGACAGGGAGGGTCTACGAGCAGTACTTC.

This clone came up once. This chain uses TRBV7-2 with TRBJ1-2; D call uncertain. From germline, CDR1 is SGHTA and CDR2 FQGNSA. The CDR3 sequence is 13 residues long. The germline V and J ends were trimmed by 3 bases and 5 bases, with 10 bases remaining between them. CDR3 coding DNA: TGTGCCAGCAGCTTGGCGGGATCTTATGGCTACACCTTC. It is translated as CASSLAGSYGYTF.

V gene TRBV7-9 combines with J gene TRBJ1-2; unclear D gene. CDR1 is SEHNR, CDR2 FQNEAQ, per germline (reference sequence). The CDR3 covers 13 residues. Trimming removed 5 bases from V and 3 bases from J, with 10 bases in between. The CDR3 coding sequence is TGTGCCAGCAGCCCATCTGGGGACTATGGCTACACCTTC. It specifies CASSPSGDYGYTF. Combining the CDR3 with reference TRBV7-9 and TRBJ1-2 gives the whole variable domain DTGVSQNPRHKITKRGQNVTFRCDPISEHNRLYWYRQTLGQGPEFLTYFQNEAQLEKSRLLSDRFSAERPKGSFSTLEIQRTEQGDSAMYLCASSPSGDYGYTFGSGTRLTVV.

A single count supports this clone. The V gene is TRBV5-1, the J gene TRBJ2-2, with no clear D. Trimming pared 4 bases from V and 0 bases from J, leaving 10 bases between. The CDR3 is 15 amino acids. Looked up from germline, CDR1 is SGHRS and CDR2 is YFSETQ. This chain's CDR3 is CASSRLRANTGELFF. The DNA of the CDR3 is TGCGCCAGCAGCCGCCTTAGGGCGAACACCGGGGAGCTGTTTTTT.

This clone occurred once. The chain joins TRBV25-1 to TRBJ1-4; no clear D. The CDR3 has 14 amino acids. Germline-derived CDR1 and CDR2 are MGHDK and SYGVNS. Trimming removed 2 bases from V and 7 bases from J, with 11 bases in between. CDR3 DNA: TGTGCCAGCAGTGAAGCCGACGGTCCTGAAAAACTGTTTTTT. Its protein is CASSEADGPEKLFF.

V is TRBV5-5 and J is TRBJ2-7; 16 nucleotides align to TRBD2. There are 18 residues in the CDR3. V lost 2 bases, J lost 2 bases, and 7 bases stayed unmatched. Germline CDR1 SGHKS, CDR2 YYEKEE (reference sequence). The CDR3 is CASSFRPGLAGGTYEQYF. The CDR3 DNA is TGTGCCAGCAGCTTCCGTCCGGGACTAGCGGGAGGGACCTACGAGCAGTACTTC.

The V gene is TRBV7-2, the J gene TRBJ2-5, with 9 bases that match TRBD2. CDR3 length: 13 amino acids. Germline V CDR1 and CDR2: SGHTA, FQGNSA. V lost 8 bases and J lost 4; bases outside the gene matches: 5. CDR3 sequence: CASVAGVRETQYF. As DNA, the CDR3 is TGTGCCAGCGTAGCGGGGGTCCGAGAGACCCAGTACTTC. Full variable domain (outside the CDR3, taken from reference TRBV7-2 and TRBJ2-5): GAGVSQSPSNKVTEKGKDVELRCDPISGHTALYWYRQSLGQGLEFLIYFQGNSAPDKSGLPSDRFSAERTGGSVSTLTIQRTQQEDSAVYLCASVAGVRETQYFGPGTRLLVL.

V is TRBV7-9 and J is TRBJ1-1; possibly TRBD1 for D (5 bases). This CDR3 contains 14 residues. Germline assignment: CDR1 SEHNR and CDR2 FQNEAQ (reference sequence). V lost 5 bases and J lost 7, with 17 bases in between. The CDR3 here is CASSRDARRFEAFF. The CDR3 nucleotides read TGTGCCAGCAGCCGGGACGCCAGACGATTTGAAGCTTTCTTT.

The chain is built from TRBV6-5 and TRBJ1-2, with TRBD1 as a possible D gene (6 bases). The V end lost 8 bases, the J end lost 9 bases, and 19 bases lay between the germline ends. Looked up from germline, CDR1 is MNHEY and CDR2 is SVGAGI. This CDR3 region has 13 residues. The DNA of the CDR3 is TGTGCCAGCGGGCAGGCGGACAGTACAAGCTACACCTTC. Encoded protein: CASGQADSTSYTF.

This chain uses TRBV4-1 with TRBJ2-3; 9 bases align to TRBD1. The trim removed 1 base at V and 4 bases at J, leaving 6 bases unmatched. Germline V gene lookup returns CDR1 MGHRA and CDR2 YSYEKL. This CDR3 is 16 amino acids long. This chain's CDR3 is CASSQAKDRGADTQYF. As DNA, the CDR3 is TGCGCCAGCAGCCAAGCAAAGGACAGGGGCGCAGATACGCAGTATTTT.

The V gene is TRBV30, the J gene TRBJ2-5; 8 nucleotides agree with TRBD2. The CDR3 is made up of 13 amino acids. The germline V gene has CDR1 GTSNPN and CDR2 SVGIG (reference sequence). Trimming at V came to 4 bases and at J to 2 bases, leaving 3 bases not matched to a gene. The CDR3 sequence: CAWTGGEQETQYF. CDR3 nucleotides: TGTGCCTGGACGGGGGGGGAGCAAGAGACCCAGTACTTC.